What follows is one T cell receptor beta chain and its context. This clonotype was seen a handful of times. The specificity of this receptor is unknown. Base-call qualities are not available, and no considerably larger clone is one nucleotide away. This sample is drawn from a study of T-cell memory formation after mild COVID-19 (dated by TCRdb to about 2021). Background on the whole study: TCR sequence clusters from the two donors were largely donor specific. Longitudinal TCRalpha and TCRbeta repertoire sequencing tracked T-cell clones expanding and contracting after mild COVID-19 in a couple of donors. The cohort was made up of two young adult volunteers, one female and one male, who were previously healthy. Broader findings and caveats from the paper: SARS-CoV-2 specificity was not confirmed for the second-wave clones peaking on day 37. Clones contracting from day 15 to 85 had balanced CD4/CD8 phenotypes, while a second wave expanding from day 15 to 37 was biased towards CD4+. Some responding clones were detected in pre-infection memory, which suggested that pre-existing cross-reactive memory T cells had joined the SARS-CoV-2 response. The study covered only two mild cases, and larger cohorts including severe cases with pre-infection samples were considered necessary. Contracting CD4+ clones appeared mostly in the CM and EM memory subsets, whereas CD8+ clones were enriched in EMRA.

Sequencing took place on an Illumina NovaSeq 6000. cDNA libraries for TCRalpha and TCRbeta were prepared by 5'RACE using constant-segment primers, with sample barcodes and unique molecular identifiers added. Trizol reagent was used to extract RNA from every sample. Amplification of the libraries took two PCR steps, and the second step added a second sample barcode plus Illumina TruSeq adapters. The libraries were sequenced on an Illumina NovaSeq using 2 x 150 bp paired-end reads. The authors processed their data as follows. Demultiplexing of reads and collapsing into UMI-guided consensus sequences were performed with migec v1.2.7. Using mixcr v2.1.11, UMI consensuses were aligned to TRA and TRB V and J templates and then assembled into clonotypes. A clonotype was counted as expanded or contracted only if both edgeR and NoisET called the change significant, with noise models trained on biological replicates. edgeR calls used a false discovery rate-adjusted p below 0.01 and a log2 fold-change threshold of 1. PCA with hierarchical clustering of max-normalized trajectories of the 1000 most abundant clonotypes was used as exploratory dynamics analysis. The CD4 or CD8 phenotype of responding clones was assigned using the separately sequenced CD4+ and CD8+ repertoires. TCRdb trimmed public reads at Q25 via fastp, called clones via MiXCR and kept in-frame beta chains. A single entry per CDR3 protein holds the most common genes and DNA from its merged rows. TCRdb's processing, not the authors' own work, is the source of the V and J calls. In this sample the table shows about 200,000 distinct CDR3 sequences, approximately 10% of which occur a single time. The ten largest clonotypes hold 3.5% of the sample.

Ficoll-Paque density gradient centrifugation was used to isolate PBMCs. CDR1 ENHRY and CDR2 SYGVKD were looked up in the germline V gene. Trimming accounts for 0 bases at V and 3 bases at J, while the number of junction bases matched to no gene is 9. The CDR3 contains 17 residues, cysteine and phenylalanine counted. Of the read, only the CDR3 DNA is kept; its 51 bases are in frame from base 1. The specimen sequenced was PBMCs or a T cell subset sorted from them (not recorded which). Here the chain combines TRBV10-3 and TRBJ2-7; TRBD2 matches 9 bases in the middle. This TCR was recovered from a man between 18 and 35 years old who had mild COVID-19 (a few samples of this study predate the infection). The sample titles of this study are shuffled in the database, so cell type and time point are left out; the donor was told from shared clones. The DNA reads TGTGCCATCAGTGAGTCTCCTTTAGCGGGGGTCCTCTACGAGCAGTACTTC. Translation gives CAISESPLAGVLYEQYF.